Here is one TCR beta chain with its context. Its cognate antigen is unknown. Germline CDR1 is MGHRA and CDR2 is YSYEKL. The CDR3 has 12 amino acids. Each CDR3 protein gets one entry in TCRdb, which reprocessed the 5' RACE reads and gives no DNA. The record lists 150,000 or so distinct CDR3 sequences, of which the ten most abundant hold roughly 35%. The source of the sample is a study of T cells expressing NK-cell markers. Study in general: Sequencing of TCR beta repertoires drew on sorted CD3+CD56+NKG2C+, CD3+CD56+NKG2C- and CD3+CD56-NKG2C+ T cells. Seven of the eight sequenced donors were HCMV-seropositive; one was seronegative.

Study conclusions and caveats: In several donors, dominant clonotypes made up about 25-65% of CD3+CD56-NKG2C+ cells.

This rearrangement joins TRBV4-1 to TRBJ2-1; without DNA, the TCRdb call of TRBD1 cannot be checked. The sequence was obtained from a woman aged 45-65 years in good health. Sample: blood T cells: a sorted CD56 or NKG2C T cell subset, CD4+ or CD8+ T cells, or bulk PBMC T cells (not recorded which). CDR3 residues: CASSPPGREQFF.